This paragraph covers one T cell receptor (beta chain) sequence. Its cognate antigen is unknown. The repertoire was sequenced with immunoSEQ multiplex PCR; TCRdb's copy has only in-frame clones and lacks some. Of about 400,000 clones listed, 86% are singletons. This entry is derived from a study of cytomegalovirus exposure and HLA in healthy donors. Study results and caveats: Among TCR sequences, most were rare, though some public TCRs appeared in many donors. Subsequent analysis revealed that first-cohort TCR clusters tended to co-occur in the 95 to 150 validation repertoires.

CDR3 size: 15 residues. Per germline, CDR1 ENHRY and CDR2 SYGVKD. Trimming stripped 5 bases from V and 1 base from J, with 14 bases between. Separation from the roughly 690-subject first cohort characterized the roughly 120-subject validation cohort, to which the donors belonged. The specimen was PBMCs. The rearrangement links TRBV10-3 to TRBJ2-5, with D possibly being TRBD2 (6 bases). The clonotype was recovered from a woman aged 18-29 years in good health and CMV-seronegative. CDR3 residues: CAISPNPGLQETQYF. The DNA for the CDR3 is TGTGCCATCAGTCCCAATCCGGGACTCCAAGAGACCCAGTACTTC.